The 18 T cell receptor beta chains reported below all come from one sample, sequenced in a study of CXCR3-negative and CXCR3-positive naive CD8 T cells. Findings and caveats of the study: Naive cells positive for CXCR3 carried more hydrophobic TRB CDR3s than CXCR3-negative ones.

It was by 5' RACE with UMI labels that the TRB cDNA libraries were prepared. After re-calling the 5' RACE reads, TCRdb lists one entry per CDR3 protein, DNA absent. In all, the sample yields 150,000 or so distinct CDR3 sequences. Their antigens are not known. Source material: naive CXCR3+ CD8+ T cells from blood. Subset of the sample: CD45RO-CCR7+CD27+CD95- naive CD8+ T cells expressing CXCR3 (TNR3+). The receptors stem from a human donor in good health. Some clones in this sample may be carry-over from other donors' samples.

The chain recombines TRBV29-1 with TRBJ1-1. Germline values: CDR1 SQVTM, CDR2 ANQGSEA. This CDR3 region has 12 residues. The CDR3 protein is CSVDWGGTEAFF. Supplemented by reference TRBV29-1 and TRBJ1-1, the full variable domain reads SAVISQKPSRDICQRGTSLTIQCQVDSQVTMMFWYRQQPGQSLTLIATANQGSEATYESGFVIDKFPISRPNLTFSTLTVSNMSPEDSSIYLCSVDWGGTEAFFGQGTRLTVV.

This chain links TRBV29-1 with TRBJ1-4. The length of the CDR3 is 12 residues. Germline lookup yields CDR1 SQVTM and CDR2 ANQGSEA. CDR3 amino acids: CSVEGENEKLFF.

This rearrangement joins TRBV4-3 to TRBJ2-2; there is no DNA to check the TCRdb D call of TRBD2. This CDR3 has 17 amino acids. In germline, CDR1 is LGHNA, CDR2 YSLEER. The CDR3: CASSPDLAGVYTGELFF.

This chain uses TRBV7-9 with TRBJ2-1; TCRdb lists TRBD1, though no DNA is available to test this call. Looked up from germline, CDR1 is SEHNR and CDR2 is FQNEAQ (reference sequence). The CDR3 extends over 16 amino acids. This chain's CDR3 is CASSGFHGTLYNEQFF.

The CDR3 spells CSVEGGLRGGPTDTQYF. This chain joins TRBV29-1 and TRBJ2-3; the D call of TRBD2 rests on TCRdb alone, since no DNA is present to check it. This CDR3 region has 17 residues. Germline CDR1 and CDR2: SQVTM and ANQGSEA.

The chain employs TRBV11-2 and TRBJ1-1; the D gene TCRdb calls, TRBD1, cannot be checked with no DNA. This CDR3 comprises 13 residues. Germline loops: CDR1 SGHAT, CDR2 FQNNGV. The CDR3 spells CASTPTGNTEAFF.

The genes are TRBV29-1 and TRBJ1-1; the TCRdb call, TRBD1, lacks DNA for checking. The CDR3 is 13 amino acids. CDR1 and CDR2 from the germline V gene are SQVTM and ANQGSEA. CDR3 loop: CSVTGQVNTEAFF.

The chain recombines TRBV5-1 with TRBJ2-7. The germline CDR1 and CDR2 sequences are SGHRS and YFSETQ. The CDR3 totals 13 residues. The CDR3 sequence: CASSLSASYEQYF.

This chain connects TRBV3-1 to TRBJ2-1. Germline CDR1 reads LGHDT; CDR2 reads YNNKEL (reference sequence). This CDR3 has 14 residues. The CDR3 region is CASSQEVESGEQFF.

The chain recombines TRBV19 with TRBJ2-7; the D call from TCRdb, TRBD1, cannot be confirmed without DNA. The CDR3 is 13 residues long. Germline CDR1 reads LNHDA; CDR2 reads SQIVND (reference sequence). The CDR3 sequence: CASSPMGVYEQYF.

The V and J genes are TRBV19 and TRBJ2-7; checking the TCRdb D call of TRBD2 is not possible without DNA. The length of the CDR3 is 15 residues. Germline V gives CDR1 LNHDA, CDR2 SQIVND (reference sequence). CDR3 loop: CASSGGSGGIYEQYF.

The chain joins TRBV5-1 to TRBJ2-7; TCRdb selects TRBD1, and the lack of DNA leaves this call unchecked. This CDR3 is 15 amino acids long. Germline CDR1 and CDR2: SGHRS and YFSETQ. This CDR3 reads CASSLGQASSYEQYF.

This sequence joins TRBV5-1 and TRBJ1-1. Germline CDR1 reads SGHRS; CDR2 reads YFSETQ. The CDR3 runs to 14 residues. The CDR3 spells CASSLTGSGTEAFF.

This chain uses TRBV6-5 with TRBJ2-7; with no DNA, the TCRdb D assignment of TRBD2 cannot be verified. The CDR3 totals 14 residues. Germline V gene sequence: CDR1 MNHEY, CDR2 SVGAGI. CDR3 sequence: CASSPGLSPYEQYF.

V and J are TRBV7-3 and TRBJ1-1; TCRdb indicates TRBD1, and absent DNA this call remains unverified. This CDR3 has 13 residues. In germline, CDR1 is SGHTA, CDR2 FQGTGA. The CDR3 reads CASSPIGGPEAFF.

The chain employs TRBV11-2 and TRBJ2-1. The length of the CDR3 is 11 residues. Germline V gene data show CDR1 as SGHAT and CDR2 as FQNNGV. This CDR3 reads CASSLMAEQFF.

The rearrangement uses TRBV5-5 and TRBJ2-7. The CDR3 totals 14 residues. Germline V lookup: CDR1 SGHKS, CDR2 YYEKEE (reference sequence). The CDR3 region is CASRIEGNSYEQYF.

The CDR3 is CAISESAGNYGYTF. The rearrangement joins TRBV10-3 to TRBJ1-2; the D call of TRBD1 rests on TCRdb alone, since no DNA is present to check it. The V gene's germline CDR1 is ENHRY and CDR2 SYGVKD. The CDR3 runs 14 residues.